This TCR beta chain was captured by sequencing in a study of CD8+ T cells in alopecia areata. General study points: An increase in clonality over normal scalp was evident in lesional scalp, especially alopecia totalis/universalis. Tofacitinib significantly reduced both scalp clonality and expanded CD8+ clones among the top 100.

Treatment defined: oral pan-JAK inhibitor, 5-10 mg twice daily. Alopecia areata patients provided lesional scalp punch biopsies and peripheral blood, both collected for the study. RNA was extracted and reverse transcribed into cDNA as the sequencing template. Sequenced by immunoSEQ multiplex PCR; TCRdb stores in-frame clones only, minus some. The sample records approximately 210,000 clones, more than 55% being singletons. On this clone: Its cognate antigen is unknown.

Specimen: CD4+ T cells sorted from blood, collected at week 4, from a patient treated with tofacitinib. The TCR sequence derives from a human donor with alopecia areata.

CDR3 sequence reads: CAWSAETQYF. The CDR3 nucleotides are TGTGCCTGGAGTGCCGAGACCCAGTACTTC. This chain links TRBV30 with TRBJ2-5; D call uncertain. The CDR3 is 10 amino acids. With 1 base removed from V and 5 bases from J, the gap between germline ends came to 2 bases. CDR1 is GTSNPN, CDR2 SVGIG, per germline (reference sequence). Supplemented by reference TRBV30 and TRBJ2-5, the full variable domain reads SQTIHQWPATLVQPVGSPLSLECTVEGTSNPNLYWYRQAAGRGLQLLFYSVGIGQISSEVPQNLSASRPQDRQFILSSKKLLLSDSGFYLCAWSAETQYFGPGTRLLVL.